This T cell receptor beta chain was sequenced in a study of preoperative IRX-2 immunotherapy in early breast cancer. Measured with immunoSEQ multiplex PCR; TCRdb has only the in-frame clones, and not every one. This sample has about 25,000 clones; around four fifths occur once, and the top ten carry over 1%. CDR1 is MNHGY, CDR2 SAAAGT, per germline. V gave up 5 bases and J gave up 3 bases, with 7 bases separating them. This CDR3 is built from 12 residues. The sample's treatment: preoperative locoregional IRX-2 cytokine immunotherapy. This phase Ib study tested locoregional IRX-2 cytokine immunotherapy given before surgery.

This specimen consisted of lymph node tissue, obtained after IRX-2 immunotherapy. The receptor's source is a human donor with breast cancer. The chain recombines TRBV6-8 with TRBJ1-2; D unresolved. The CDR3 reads CASSITDYGYTF. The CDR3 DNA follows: TGTGCCAGCAGTATAACTGACTATGGCTACACCTTC.